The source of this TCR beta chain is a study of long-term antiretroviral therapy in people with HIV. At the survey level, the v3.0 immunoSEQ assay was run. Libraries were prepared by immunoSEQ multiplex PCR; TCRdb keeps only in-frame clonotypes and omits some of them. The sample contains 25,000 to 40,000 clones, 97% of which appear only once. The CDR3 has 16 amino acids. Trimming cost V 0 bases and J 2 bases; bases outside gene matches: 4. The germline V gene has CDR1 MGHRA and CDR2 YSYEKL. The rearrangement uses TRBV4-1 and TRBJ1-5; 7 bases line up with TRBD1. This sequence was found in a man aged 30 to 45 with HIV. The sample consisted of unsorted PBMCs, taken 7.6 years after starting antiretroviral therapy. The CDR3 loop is CASSQEGDSGNQPQHF. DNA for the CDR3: TGCGCCAGCAGCCAAGAGGGGGACAGTGGCAATCAGCCCCAGCATTTT.